This passage covers 5 T cell receptor beta chains from one sample sequenced in a study of cytomegalovirus exposure and HLA in healthy donors. Produced via immunoSEQ multiplex PCR; TCRdb's table is partial and in-frame only. The data show about 110,000 clones, about 94% seen once. Sequencing input: PBMCs. The source is a woman younger than 30 in good health and CMV-seronegative.

The V gene is TRBV28, the J gene TRBJ1-2; tentative D call: TRBD1 (6 bases). V lost 5 bases and J lost 6, with 13 bases in between. Germline V lookup: CDR1 MDHEN, CDR2 SYDVKM. The CDR3 runs 13 residues. The CDR3 region is CASSPAPGDGYTF. The CDR3 DNA reads TGTGCCAGCAGTCCTGCCCCAGGGGATGGCTACACCTTC.

This clone was found once. This sequence joins TRBV19 and TRBJ1-2; D gene ambiguous. Per germline, CDR1 LNHDA and CDR2 SQIVND (reference sequence). The CDR3 runs to 12 residues. Deletions cut 7 bases from V and 4 bases from J, with 10 bases between. The CDR3: CASTPPSYGYTF. The CDR3 nucleotides are TGTGCCAGTACCCCTCCCAGCTATGGCTACACCTTC. The whole variable domain, remainder taken from reference TRBV19 and TRBJ1-2, is DGGITQSPKYLFRKEGQNVTLSCEQNLNHDAMYWYRQDPGQGLRLIYYSQIVNDFQKGDIAEGYSVSREKKESFPLTVTSAQKNPTAFYLCASTPPSYGYTFGSGTRLTVV.

This chain joins TRBV19 and TRBJ2-7, with 10 bases fitting TRBD1. The CDR3 extends over 14 amino acids. Germline CDR1 LNHDA, CDR2 SQIVND (reference sequence). Trimming cost V 5 bases and J 4 bases; bases outside gene matches: 5. Written as DNA, the CDR3 is TGTGCCAGTAGTTTGACAGGGGGCTCTTACGAGCAGTACTTC. As protein: CASSLTGGSYEQYF.

This chain links TRBV7-8 with TRBJ2-7; D is undetermined. The CDR3 consists of 12 residues. The V end was cut by 0 bases, the J end by 4 bases, with 4 bases between. From germline, CDR1 is SGHVS and CDR2 FQNEAQ. The CDR3 protein is CASSLAEYEQYF. The CDR3 DNA is TGTGCCAGCAGCTTAGCTGAGTACGAGCAGTACTTC.

V gene TRBV18 combines with J gene TRBJ1-4, with 7 bases that match TRBD1. The CDR3 is 14 residues long. Germline lookup yields CDR1 KGHSH and CDR2 LQKENI. J was trimmed by 8 bases and V by 2 bases; bases with no gene match: 5. The CDR3 sequence: CASSPTGAGEKLFF. CDR3 nucleotide sequence: TGTGCCAGCTCACCAACAGGGGCCGGGGAAAAACTGTTTTTT.